A single sample gave rise to the 20 T cell receptor beta chains below, sequenced in a study of shared clonotypes between healthy human individuals. CD8 cells regarded as naive lacked CD45RO, were positively chosen for CCR7, and omitted terminally differentiated effector memory CD45RA+ cells. Assay used: immunoSEQ multiplex PCR; TCRdb lists only in-frame clones, some missing. The sample has millions of clones, roughly 94% seen once. The source material was naive CD8+ T cells sorted from blood. These receptors came from a young man in good health.

V usage is TRBV27 and J usage is TRBJ2-1, with TRBD2 matching 7 bases. Trimming at V came to 5 bases and at J to 9 bases, leaving 4 bases not matched to a gene. Germline lookup yields CDR1 MNHEY and CDR2 SMNVEV (reference sequence). This CDR3 contains 12 residues. CDR3 residues: CASSGGGSEQFF. The CDR3 DNA reads TGTGCCAGCAGTGGGGGGGGGAGTGAGCAGTTCTTC.

The chain is built from TRBV19 and TRBJ1-2; D may be TRBD1 (6 bases). Trimming shortened V by 3 bases and J by 4 bases, and 12 bases separated the two germline ends. CDR3 length equals 14 residues. Germline V CDR1 and CDR2: LNHDA, SQIVND (reference sequence). The CDR3 is CASSITQGSYGYTF. The CDR3 DNA reads TGTGCCAGTAGTATTACACAGGGAAGCTATGGCTACACCTTC.

The chain joins TRBV27 to TRBJ2-7; D may match TRBD1 or TRBD2 (5 bases each). V was shortened by 3 bases and J by 3 bases, with 18 bases between the two germline ends. Germline V gene data show CDR1 as MNHEY and CDR2 as SMNVEV (reference sequence). The CDR3 runs to 16 residues. CDR3 region: CASSLGPGTDNYEQYF. CDR3 sequence (DNA): TGTGCCAGCAGTTTGGGACCTGGGACGGATAACTACGAGCAGTACTTC.

The chain joins TRBV30 to TRBJ2-7, with D possibly TRBD2 on 7 matching bases. The CDR3 extends over 12 amino acids. Germline V gene data show CDR1 as GTSNPN and CDR2 as SVGIG (reference sequence). The CDR3 DNA sequence: TGTGCAGGGGGGGAGGTCGGCTACGAGCAGTACTTC. As protein: CAGGEVGYEQYF. The complete variable domain, with remaining parts taken from reference TRBV30 and TRBJ2-7, reads SQTIHQWPATLVQPVGSPLSLECTVEGTSNPNLYWYRQAAGRGLQLLFYSVGIGQISSEVPQNLSASRPQDRQFILSSKKLLLSDSGFYLCAGGEVGYEQYFGPGTRLTVT.

To note about this clone: The sample has other DNA sequences that encode this CDR3 too. The gene calls are TRBV4-1 and TRBJ2-7; TRBD1 matches 9 bases. CDR3 length equals 14 residues. Germline V lookup: CDR1 MGHRA, CDR2 YSYEKL. V was clipped by 5 bases and J by 2 bases; unmatched bases: 4. The CDR3 sequence: CASSAGQGPYEQYF. Here the CDR3 DNA reads TGCGCCAGCAGCGCGGGACAGGGACCCTACGAGCAGTACTTC.

The chain recombines TRBV5-4 with TRBJ2-2; no definite D call. Trimming removed 2 bases from V and 1 base from J, with 6 bases in between. This CDR3 spans 14 amino acids. Germline-derived CDR1 and CDR2 are SGHNT and YYREEE (reference sequence). The CDR3 reads CASSFIENTGELFF. Here the CDR3 DNA reads TGTGCCAGCAGCTTTATAGAGAACACCGGGGAGCTGTTTTTT.

V usage is TRBV19 and J usage is TRBJ2-3; 7 positions agree with TRBD2. CDR3 length equals 17 residues. CDR1 and CDR2 from the germline V gene are LNHDA and SQIVND (reference sequence). Unmatched junction bases numbered 7, after V lost 0 bases and J lost 1 base. This chain's CDR3 is CASSIDWEGRGTDTQYF. CDR3 bases: TGTGCCAGTAGTATAGATTGGGAGGGAAGAGGCACAGATACGCAGTATTTT. Looking up the rest from reference TRBV19 and TRBJ2-3 gives the full variable domain: DGGITQSPKYLFRKEGQNVTLSCEQNLNHDAMYWYRQDPGQGLRLIYYSQIVNDFQKGDIAEGYSVSREKKESFPLTVTSAQKNPTAFYLCASSIDWEGRGTDTQYFGPGTRLTVL.

This rearrangement joins TRBV10-2 to TRBJ2-3, with 13 bases fitting TRBD2. The CDR3 contains 14 residues. Germline lookup yields CDR1 WSHSY and CDR2 SAAADI. After removal of 5 bases from V and 6 bases from J, the junction contained 2 bases not matched to a gene. CDR3 sequence reads: CASSLLAGGDTQYF. The CDR3 region has the DNA TGCGCCAGCAGTCTACTAGCGGGAGGGGATACGCAGTATTTT.

Note on this clone: The same CDR3 arises from other DNA sequences in this sample as well. This chain connects TRBV6-5 to TRBJ2-1, with 7 bases aligning to TRBD2. The germline CDR1 and CDR2 sequences are MNHEY and SVGAGI. The J segment lost 4 bases and the V segment lost 2 bases, leaving 2 bases of the junction unmatched. This CDR3 contains 14 residues. The CDR3 DNA reads as TGTGCCAGCAGTTACAGGGAGGGATACAATGAGCAGTTCTTC. This translates into CASSYREGYNEQFF.

V and J are TRBV11-2 and TRBJ2-3; possibly TRBD2 for D (5 bases). Per the germline V gene, CDR1 is SGHAT and CDR2 is FQNNGV. Trimming removed 5 bases at V and 0 bases at J, with 15 bases between. This CDR3 spans 16 amino acids. CDR3 sequence (DNA): TGTGCCAGCAGCCACCCCCCGGGGTGGAGCACAGATACGCAGTATTTT. Its translation is CASSHPPGWSTDTQYF.

A word on this clone: Other DNA sequences from this sample encode an identical CDR3 as well. The J gene is TRBJ2-7, the V gene TRBV27; perhaps TRBD2 as D (5 bases). This CDR3 contains 13 residues. V was cut by 4 bases and J by 4 bases, with 11 bases left in between. Germline V gene data show CDR1 as MNHEY and CDR2 as SMNVEV (reference sequence). In nucleotides, the CDR3 is TGTGCCAGCAGTTACCGGGATGGGTACGAGCAGTACTTC. Amino acid sequence: CASSYRDGYEQYF.

This sequence joins TRBV28 and TRBJ1-5; possible D gene TRBD1, 5 bases. Germline lookup yields CDR1 MDHEN and CDR2 SYDVKM. V shed 6 bases and J shed 11 bases, with 14 bases lying between them. The CDR3 totals 12 residues. The chain's CDR3 is CASSRGVQSQHF. The DNA of the CDR3 is TGTGCCAGCAGCCGGGGGGTGCAGTCCCAGCATTTT.

The chain has TRBV5-6 and TRBJ2-5; a possible D gene is TRBD2 (5 bases). CDR1 is SGHDT, CDR2 YYEEEE, per germline. The V and J ends lost 5 bases and 5 bases respectively, with 16 bases between them. This CDR3 region has 14 residues. CDR3 bases: TGTGCCAGCAGTAGCGCCCCGGGTACGGAGACCCAGTACTTC. It yields the protein CASSSAPGTETQYF.

CDR3 residues: CASSYSKAGGYNEQFF. In nucleotides, the CDR3 is TGTGCCAGCAGTTACTCGAAAGCGGGGGGCTACAATGAGCAGTTCTTC. The rearrangement joins TRBV6-6 to TRBJ2-1, with 9 bases fitting TRBD2. V dropped 0 bases and J dropped 3; count of bases not matched to a gene: 3. Germline CDR1 is MNHNY and CDR2 is SVGAGI (reference sequence). The CDR3 has 16 residues.

Only one count was recorded for this clone. V usage is TRBV10-3 and J usage is TRBJ2-1, with D possibly TRBD1 on 5 matching bases. The ends were cut back, 4 bases at V and 4 bases at J, with 14 bases in the middle. The CDR3 consists of 15 residues. Germline CDR1 and CDR2: ENHRY and SYGVKD. CDR3 sequence (DNA): TGTGCCATCAGTGGACTCTCCCAGGGTTACAATGAGCAGTTCTTC. This codes for CAISGLSQGYNEQFF.

The chain has TRBV29-1 and TRBJ2-7; TRBD1 matches 7 bases. Losses at the gene ends were 0 bases for V and 2 bases for J; bases not matched to a gene: 7. This CDR3 contains 15 residues. Per germline, CDR1 SQVTM and CDR2 ANQGSEA. The CDR3 DNA reads as TGCAGCGTTGAAGATACCGGGACAGAGACCTACGAGCAGTACTTC. Its translation is CSVEDTGTETYEQYF.

Note on this clone: This CDR3 is also generated by other DNA sequences in the sample. The V gene is TRBV2, the J gene TRBJ2-1; 12 bases align to TRBD1. Germline V gene lookup returns CDR1 SNHLY and CDR2 FYNNEI. The CDR3 loop spans 15 amino acids. J gave up 7 bases and V 3 bases, and 4 bases lay outside the gene matches. CDR3 nucleotide sequence: TGTGCCAGCAGTGAGGGACAGGGGGCCAGGAATGAGCAGTTCTTC. Translated, it gives CASSEGQGARNEQFF.

The J gene is TRBJ2-7, the V gene TRBV5-1, with D uncertain. CDR1 is SGHRS, CDR2 YFSETQ, per germline. Trimming pared 0 bases from V and 3 bases from J, leaving 10 bases between. This CDR3 contains 14 residues. The CDR3 is CASSLGLEFYEQYF. Written as DNA, the CDR3 is TGCGCCAGCAGCTTGGGACTTGAATTCTACGAGCAGTACTTC.

The CDR3 nucleotides are TGTGCCAGCCCCCCAGGGGGTGACTATGGCTACACCTTC. Encoded protein: CASPPGGDYGYTF. The chain recombines TRBV6-7 with TRBJ1-2, with TRBD1 matching over 7 bases. TRBV6-7 is classed as an ORF, of uncertain function. The CDR3 is 13 residues long. With V trimmed by 8 bases and J by 3 bases, 6 bases remained unmatched.

V usage is TRBV27 and J usage is TRBJ1-4; TRBD1 agrees at 8 bases. The CDR3 extends over 15 amino acids. Per the germline V gene, CDR1 is MNHEY and CDR2 is SMNVEV (reference sequence). V was clipped by 6 bases and J by 0 bases; unmatched bases: 3. The CDR3 bases are TGTGCCAGCAGGGACAGGGTTTCAACTAATGAAAAACTGTTTTTT. It specifies CASRDRVSTNEKLFF.